The next 19 T cell receptor beta chains were all read from a single sample in a study of vaccination and CD4 T cells after COVID-19. Sequence data for DNA of cultured CD4+ T cells were generated by the Oncomine TCR Beta short-read assay. In TCRdb, the PCR reads were re-called with MiXCR into one record per CDR3 protein. Of under 20,000 distinct CDR3 sequences in the sample, 44% were seen once. For these receptors, no antigen is known. The time point is: late sampling 161 to 241 days after vaccination in a few convalescent patients. The treatment is: approximately 9-day PBMC culture with coronavirus spike peptide pools or control peptides (ViraFEST assay). The sequenced sample was CD4+ T cells from blood, cultured in vitro, obtained about 7 months after SARS-CoV-2 vaccination. The source of these receptors is a human donor who had recovered from COVID-19.

V gene TRBV29-1 combines with J gene TRBJ1-1; no definite D call. This CDR3 has 14 residues. Germline CDR1 and CDR2: SQVTM and ANQGSEA. Trimming cost V 5 bases and J 3 bases, with 16 bases left between them. The CDR3 sequence: CSVMEGWAYTEAFF. The CDR3, as DNA: TGCAGCGTTATGGAGGGCTGGGCGTACACTGAAGCTTTCTTT.

CDR3 loop: CASSQEIGAQGSPLHF. CDR3 nucleotide sequence: TGCGCCAGCAGCCAAGAGATCGGGGCTCAGGGATCACCCCTCCACTTT. The chain links TRBV4-1 to TRBJ1-6; D is perhaps TRBD1 (5 bases). Germline loops: CDR1 MGHRA, CDR2 YSYEKL. V was clipped by 0 bases and J by 10 bases, with 16 bases between them. The CDR3 is made up of 16 amino acids.

J is TRBJ2-7 and V is TRBV7-9, with 9 bases matching TRBD2. This CDR3 has 15 amino acids. The germline CDR1 and CDR2 sequences are SEHNR and FQNEAQ (reference sequence). V was clipped by 5 bases and J by 2 bases; unmatched bases: 7. CDR3 DNA sequence: TGTGCCAGCAGCAGCCGCGCGGGGGGGCCCTACGAGCAGTACTTC. It specifies CASSSRAGGPYEQYF. Complete variable domain (other parts from reference TRBV7-9 and TRBJ2-7): DTGVSQNPRHKITKRGQNVTFRCDPISEHNRLYWYRQTLGQGPEFLTYFQNEAQLEKSRLLSDRFSAERPKGSFSTLEIQRTEQGDSAMYLCASSSRAGGPYEQYFGPGTRLTVT.

This clonotype appeared a single time. The chain uses TRBV20-1 and TRBJ1-2, with D tentatively TRBD1 (6 bases). The CDR3 length is 14 residues. V dropped 2 bases and J dropped 4 bases, with 14 bases sitting between them. Germline V CDR1 and CDR2: DFQATT, SNEGSKA (reference sequence). CDR3 loop: CSARRRGCVYGYTF. DNA for the CDR3: TGCAGTGCTAGAAGGAGGGGGTGCGTCTATGGCTACACCTTC.

The V call is TRBV10-3, the J call TRBJ2-6, with D possibly being TRBD2 (5 bases). The CDR3 runs 17 residues. Germline CDR1 reads ENHRY; CDR2 reads SYGVKD. The germline V and J ends were trimmed by 2 bases and 4 bases, with 15 bases remaining between them. CDR3 nucleotide sequence: TGTGCCATCAGTGAGACGGGGAGATCCCCCGGGGCCAACGTCCTGACTTTC. It is translated as CAISETGRSPGANVLTF.

The CDR3 region has the DNA TGCAGTGCTTCGGGACAGACTAACTATGGCTACACCTTC. Encoded protein: CSASGQTNYGYTF. The chain couples TRBV20-1 to TRBJ1-2, with 7 bases matching TRBD1. Germline values: CDR1 DFQATT, CDR2 SNEGSKA (reference sequence). The CDR3 is made up of 13 amino acids. The trim removed 5 bases at V and 0 bases at J, leaving 3 bases unmatched.

This clonotype showed up just a few times. J is TRBJ1-6 and V is TRBV27; D is uncertain. V was trimmed by 5 bases and J by 9 bases, leaving 14 bases between them. The CDR3 has 14 amino acids. Germline V lookup: CDR1 MNHEY, CDR2 SMNVEV (reference sequence). The CDR3 loop reads CASSPRQALSPLHF. The CDR3 nucleotides read TGTGCCAGCAGTCCCCGACAAGCGCTTTCACCCCTCCACTTT.

The rearrangement joins TRBV7-9 to TRBJ1-6, with D possibly being TRBD1 (6 bases). This CDR3 comprises 14 residues. Trimming stripped 1 base from V and 7 bases from J, with 8 bases between. Germline CDR1 SEHNR, CDR2 FQNEAQ (reference sequence). CDR3 amino acids: CASSLGQENSPLHF. CDR3 bases: TGTGCCAGCAGCTTAGGACAGGAGAATTCACCCCTCCACTTT.

The chain has TRBV4-1 and TRBJ1-5, with 9 bases fitting TRBD1. The CDR3 loop spans 15 amino acids. V lost 0 bases, J lost 4 bases, and 1 base stayed unmatched. Per the germline V gene, CDR1 is MGHRA and CDR2 is YSYEKL. The CDR3 loop is CASSQDGQGNQPQHF. CDR3 nucleotides: TGCGCCAGCAGCCAAGACGGACAGGGGAATCAGCCCCAGCATTTT.

This clonotype has a handful of counts. The chain employs TRBV20-1 and TRBJ1-1; D remains ambiguous. Germline values: CDR1 DFQATT, CDR2 SNEGSKA (reference sequence). V lost 3 bases to trimming and J lost 6 bases, with 14 bases between them. This CDR3 contains 13 residues. CDR3 sequence reads: CSASPIPGAEAFF. The CDR3 DNA follows: TGCAGTGCTAGTCCCATCCCTGGGGCTGAAGCTTTCTTT.

The gene calls are TRBV20-1 and TRBJ1-5; perhaps TRBD1 as D (5 bases). The V end was cut by 2 bases, the J end by 5 bases, with 13 bases between. The CDR3 has 14 amino acids. Germline loops: CDR1 DFQATT, CDR2 SNEGSKA (reference sequence). CDR3 in DNA: TGCAGTGCTAGATACGCAGGGAACTATCAGCCCCAGCATTTT. It yields the protein CSARYAGNYQPQHF.

The chain couples TRBV15 to TRBJ2-5, with 7 bases identical to TRBD2. Germline V gene data show CDR1 as LNHNV and CDR2 as YYDKDF (reference sequence). Trimming at V came to 0 bases and at J to 4 bases, leaving 8 bases not matched to a gene. This CDR3 is built from 16 residues. The CDR3 bases are TGTGCCACCAGCAGAGATCTAGGGGAGGGTCTAGAGACCCAGTACTTC. Translation: CATSRDLGEGLETQYF.

The rearrangement links TRBV7-9 to TRBJ2-7; the D gene is possibly TRBD1 (6 bases). The CDR3 is 12 amino acids. Per the germline V gene, CDR1 is SEHNR and CDR2 is FQNEAQ (reference sequence). V shed 6 bases and J shed 4 bases, with 10 bases lying between them. In DNA, the CDR3 is TGTGCCAGCAGTCGCAGGGGTTACGAGCAGTACTTC. Its protein product is CASSRRGYEQYF.

This clonotype was seen a single time. The rearrangement uses TRBV5-4 and TRBJ1-1; D possibly corresponds to TRBD1 (5 bases). The CDR3 length is 14 residues. Trimming took off 7 bases at V and 3 bases at J, with 16 bases between the two ends. Germline V gene lookup returns CDR1 SGHNT and CDR2 YYREEE (reference sequence). CDR3 nucleotide sequence: TGTGCCAGCGGGAGGGGCGCCGGGGACACTGAAGCTTTCTTT. Protein product: CASGRGAGDTEAFF.

This CDR3 reads CASVPGLALETQYF. The DNA for the CDR3 is TGTGCCAGCGTGCCGGGACTAGCTCTGGAGACCCAGTACTTC. V is TRBV7-9 and J is TRBJ2-5; 9 nucleotides line up with TRBD2. CDR3 length equals 14 residues. V was clipped by 8 bases and J by 5 bases; unmatched bases: 9. Per germline, CDR1 SEHNR and CDR2 FQNEAQ (reference sequence).

The gene calls are TRBV20-1 and TRBJ1-2, with D perhaps TRBD1 (5 bases). There are 11 residues in the CDR3. The V gene lost 3 bases and the J gene lost 8 bases, with 10 bases spanning the gap. CDR1 and CDR2 from the germline V gene are DFQATT and SNEGSKA (reference sequence). In DNA form, the CDR3 reads TGCAGTGCTAGTAGAGGGGAAGGCTACACCTTC. Amino acid sequence: CSASRGEGYTF.

This rearrangement joins TRBV20-1 to TRBJ1-2, with 8 bases aligning to TRBD1. Trimming took 5 bases from V and 1 from J; bases not matched to a gene: 24. The CDR3 loop spans 20 amino acids. CDR1 DFQATT and CDR2 SNEGSKA come from the germline V gene (reference sequence). The CDR3, as DNA: TGCAGTGCTCTCGCTCGTCCGGGTGAGGGGACAGGATTAATTAACTATGGCTACACCTTC. It encodes CSALARPGEGTGLINYGYTF.

This clonotype came up a few times. The chain joins TRBV4-1 to TRBJ2-7; 8 bases are a match to TRBD2. CDR1 and CDR2 (germline): MGHRA, YSYEKL. V trimming: 1 base; J trimming: 2 bases; junction bases outside the gene matches: 10. There are 17 residues in the CDR3. The CDR3 nucleotides are TGCGCCAGCAGCCAAGCCTGGCTAGCGGGCGTGACCTACGAGCAGTACTTC. Translated: CASSQAWLAGVTYEQYF.

This clonotype appeared a few times. The rearrangement joins TRBV27 to TRBJ2-7; D is undetermined. V was clipped by 6 bases and J by 3 bases, with 12 bases between them. The CDR3 runs to 13 residues. CDR1 is MNHEY, CDR2 SMNVEV, per germline (reference sequence). In DNA, the CDR3 is TGTGCCAGCAGCTACCTCTCCCTCTACGAGCAGTACTTC. It codes for CASSYLSLYEQYF.